This TCR beta chain was identified during a study of early T cells in non-severe SARS-CoV-2 infection. Study-level background: Chains from this unsorted whole-blood bulk RNA could not be paired.

Findings of the study overall: Anti-spike CD8 responses were favored in VDJdb matching, and private and CD4 specificities were missed.

The V end was cut by 4 bases, the J end by 4 bases, with 23 bases between. CDR1 and CDR2 (germline): DFQATT, SNEGSKA (reference sequence). The CDR3 has 16 residues. Unique molecular identifier tags were affixed to discrete cDNA molecules. Via MiXCR, TCRdb re-called the 5' RACE reads, giving one row per CDR3 protein. Here the sample spans about 46,000 distinct CDR3 sequences, 5.4% being singletons. This clonotype was seen at least ten times. Its target is unknown. The specimen comprised whole blood, sampled at baseline. The receptor's source is an adult who was a healthcare worker with PCR-confirmed SARS-CoV-2 infection or an uninfected control (not recorded which). V is TRBV20-1 and J is TRBJ2-7; D is unresolved. The DNA for the CDR3 is TGCAGTGCTAAAGGGTTACCGGGCCCCATGGGGTACGAGCAGTACTTC. This encodes CSAKGLPGPMGYEQYF.